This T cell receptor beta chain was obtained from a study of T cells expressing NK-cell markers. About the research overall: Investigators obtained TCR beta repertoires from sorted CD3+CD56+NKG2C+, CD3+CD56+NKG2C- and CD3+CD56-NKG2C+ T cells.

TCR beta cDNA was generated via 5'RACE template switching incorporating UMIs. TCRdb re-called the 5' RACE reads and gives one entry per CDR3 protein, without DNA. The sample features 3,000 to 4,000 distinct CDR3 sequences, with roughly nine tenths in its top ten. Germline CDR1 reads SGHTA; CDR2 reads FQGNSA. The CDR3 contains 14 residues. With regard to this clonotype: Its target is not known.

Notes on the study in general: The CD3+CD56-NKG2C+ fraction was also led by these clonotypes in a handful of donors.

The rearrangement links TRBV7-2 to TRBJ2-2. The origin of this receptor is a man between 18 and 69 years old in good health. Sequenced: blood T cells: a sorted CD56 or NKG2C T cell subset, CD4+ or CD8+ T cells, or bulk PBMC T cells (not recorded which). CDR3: CASSLGWGTGELFF.